This T cell receptor beta chain was identified in a study of regulatory T cells in long-lasting Graves disease. Time point denoted: newly diagnosed GD, antithyroid drugs for less than 3 months. RNA isolated from PBMCs was used to make the TCR library. Patients of an endocrinology department in Xi'an, China, were included. Peripheral blood, roughly 10 milliliters of it, was drawn into EDTA tubes. This clonotype occurred many times. The CDR3 has 12 residues. The V and J ends lost 4 bases and 6 bases, in that order; junction bases with no gene match: 3. From germline, CDR1 is SNHLY and CDR2 FYNNEI. CDR3 regions were amplified by Arm-PCR using iRepertoire HTBI primers to build TCR beta libraries. TCRdb fed the multiplex PCR reads into MiXCR, producing one record per CDR3 protein. The sample includes roughly 520,000 distinct CDR3 sequences, about 12% seen only once; the top ten take around 9.3%. These data were also filed under a second study, of T cells in Graves' hyperthyroidism and ophthalmopathy. That source notes: The study defined stable Graves' hyperthyroidism as no ophthalmopathy progression within 18 months. Using the HTBI primer set, a first-round RT-PCR was run on the TCR CDR3.

Sequences were derived from peripheral blood mononuclear cells (PBMCs), sampled at new diagnosis, from a patient treated with antithyroid drugs. This rearrangement joins TRBV2 to TRBJ2-7; TRBD2 matches at 7 bases. The sequence was collected from a woman aged 25 to 39 with Graves disease. The CDR3 is CASSGEGFEQYF. Written as DNA, the CDR3 is TGTGCCAGCAGTGGGGAGGGGTTCGAGCAGTACTTC.